These 4 T cell receptor beta chains originate from one sample sequenced in a study of shared clonotypes between healthy human individuals. Some clones are missing from TCRdb's copy, which holds only in-frame ones; the method was immunoSEQ multiplex PCR. The sample consists of hundreds of thousands of clones, 80% to 95% of them appearing once. As defined, naive CD8 cells were CD45RO-negative and positively selected for CCR7, with terminally differentiated effector memory CD45RA+ cells excluded. What was sequenced was naive CD8+ T cells sorted from blood. These receptors originate from a man aged 25-45 years in good health.

The gene calls are TRBV7-7 and TRBJ2-5, with 9 bases that match TRBD1. The V and J ends lost 4 bases and 4 bases, in that order; junction bases with no gene match: 7. Germline CDR1 reads SSHAT; CDR2 reads FNYEAQ (reference sequence). This CDR3 spans 15 amino acids. The CDR3 reads CASSSGTGFLETQYF. In DNA form, the CDR3 reads TGTGCCAGCAGCTCCGGGACAGGGTTCTTAGAGACCCAGTACTTC.

J is TRBJ2-7 and V is TRBV28, with 9 bases fitting TRBD1. Germline-derived CDR1 and CDR2 are MDHEN and SYDVKM. V lost 5 bases and J lost 0; bases outside the gene matches: 5. The CDR3 is made up of 15 amino acids. CDR3 residues: CASSDTDRGSYEQYF. CDR3 DNA: TGTGCCAGCAGTGACACGGACAGGGGCTCCTACGAGCAGTACTTC. The full variable domain, rest sourced from reference TRBV28 and TRBJ2-7, is DVKVTQSSRYLVKRTGEKVFLECVQDMDHENMFWYRQDPGLGLRLIYFSYDVKMKEKGDIPEGYSVSREKKERFSLILESASTNQTSMYLCASSDTDRGSYEQYFGPGTRLTVT.

This CDR3 reads CASSLGTALTETQYF. Here the CDR3 DNA reads TGTGCCAGCAGTTTAGGGACAGCCCTAACGGAGACCCAGTACTTC. The chain links TRBV28 to TRBJ2-5, with 7 nucleotides matching TRBD1. With 2 bases clipped from V and 5 bases from J, the junction kept 8 bases outside the gene matches. Germline V gene lookup returns CDR1 MDHEN and CDR2 SYDVKM. This CDR3 has 15 amino acids.

The V and J genes are TRBV7-2 and TRBJ2-1, with 10 bases that match TRBD1. This CDR3 is built from 15 residues. V shed 5 bases and J 5 bases; nucleotides not matched to a gene: 6. Germline V gene lookup returns CDR1 SGHTA and CDR2 FQGNSA. Here the CDR3 reads CASSPFGTGDNEQFF. The CDR3 DNA reads TGTGCCAGCAGCCCCTTTGGGACAGGGGACAATGAGCAGTTCTTC. Based on the CDR3 plus reference TRBV7-2 and TRBJ2-1, the full variable domain is GAGVSQSPSNKVTEKGKDVELRCDPISGHTALYWYRQSLGQGLEFLIYFQGNSAPDKSGLPSDRFSAERTGGSVSTLTIQRTQQEDSAVYLCASSPFGTGDNEQFFGPGTRLTVL.